This TCR beta chain is from a study of blood T cell repertoires in COVID-19. Study-level background: The study drew acute and convalescent COVID-19 samples from the United States, Italy and Spain. PBMCs, B-cell-depleted T cells, or T cells provided the cDNA or gDNA that made up the material.

Profiling relied on immunoSEQ multiplex PCR, and the TCRdb table lists in-frame clones only, not all of them. This repertoire shows more than 200,000 clones, 88% found once; its top ten account for over 0.55%. Trimming cost V 7 bases and J 5 bases, with 16 bases left between them. The CDR3 has 14 residues. From germline, CDR1 is MGHRA and CDR2 YSYEKL. This sequence originates from a human donor in a cohort sampled during active COVID-19. The chain couples TRBV4-1 to TRBJ2-3, with D possibly matching TRBD1 (6 bases). The source material was peripheral blood. CDR3 sequence (DNA): TGCGCCAGCACAAGCAACAGGGAACTAGATACGCAGTATTTT. Translated: CASTSNRELDTQYF.